This T cell receptor (beta chain) was sequenced during a study of T-cell reconstitution after alpha-beta-depleted transplantation in children. Notes on the study in general: A year post-transplant, T-cell counts and diversity derived mostly from newly produced T cells. The high TCRbeta diversity at day 60 in some patients came from surviving recipient T cells and thymic progenitors. It was reported that alpha-beta T cells came from several hundred expanded graft clones (about two months after transplant).

This clonotype was seen a few times. The antigen is undetermined. The V end lost 4 bases, the J end lost 1 base, and 4 bases lay between the germline ends. This CDR3 region has 12 residues. CDR1 is KGHSH, CDR2 LQKENI, per germline. During its preparation, the TCRbeta library received unique molecular identifiers. Using its own MiXCR run on the PCR reads, TCRdb lists one record per CDR3 protein. The sample consists of approximately 210,000 distinct CDR3 sequences, about a sixth of them appearing once. This sequence was found in a male patient between 2 and 10 years old who had a stem cell transplant for acute lymphoblastic leukemia, so the T cells may come from the graft donor. The sequencing used PBMCs, mostly from graft donor cells, collected 360 days after TCRalphabeta/CD19-depleted stem cell transplant. This chain uses TRBV18 with TRBJ1-1; D ambiguous. CDR3 protein: CASSRPNTEAFF. CDR3 sequence (DNA): TGTGCCAGCTCACGCCCGAACACTGAAGCTTTCTTT.